These T cell receptor beta chains were read from a single sample in a study of T-cell memory formation after mild COVID-19. TCRdb re-derived calls from the 5' RACE reads in MiXCR, one entry per CDR3 protein. The data contain approximately 340,000 distinct CDR3 sequences, roughly 15% of them singletons. The sequencing sample was made of PBMCs or a T cell subset sorted from them (not recorded which). The origin of the receptors is a man aged 18 to 35 who had mild COVID-19 (a few samples of this study predate the infection). Cell type and time point are not known. The CDR3 runs from the conserved cysteine through the conserved F or W. The D gene is left open where the match is weak. A clone size is listed for some rows: how often the clone was seen (once, few, many), or a class if it is expanded.

j_call clone_size v_call d_call cdr3_nt cdr3_aa
TRBJ2-3 NA TRBV7-3 NA TGTGCCAGCAGATCGGGATCGGGGACAGATACGCAGTATTTT CASRSGSGTDTQYF
TRBJ1-1 NA TRBV20-1 NA TGCAGTGCTAGAGGACAGAACACTGAAGCTTTCTTT CSARGQNTEAFF
TRBJ2-1 few TRBV6-2/TRBV6-3 TRBD2 TGTGCCAGCAGGCATCGGGGGGGATCCTACAATGAGCAGTTCTTC CASRHRGGSYNEQFF
TRBJ2-3 NA TRBV19 TRBD1 TGTGCCAGTACTGACAGGGGGCGCACGATGGATACGCAGTATTTT CASTDRGRTMDTQYF
TRBJ1-2 NA TRBV6-5 NA TGTGCCAGCAGTCCCCCCGGGGTCCGATATGGCTACACCTTC CASSPPGVRYGYTF
TRBJ2-1 few TRBV18 NA TGTGCCAGCTCACCAGGAAGGGGGGCCTACAATGAGCAGTTCTTC CASSPGRGAYNEQFF
TRBJ2-7 NA TRBV6-2/TRBV6-3 NA TGTGCCAGCAGTTACTCGATGGCAGGCGGGGAGCAGTACTTC CASSYSMAGGEQYF
TRBJ2-2 NA TRBV9 NA TGTGCCAGCAGCGTAGCCAGGGCGTACACCGGGGAGCTGTTTTTT CASSVARAYTGELFF
TRBJ2-7 few TRBV15 TRBD1 TGTGCCACCAGCAGAGACTCAATGCGCCGGGACAGGGGAAGCCAGCAGTACTTC CATSRDSMRRDRGSQQYF
TRBJ2-2 NA TRBV18 TRBD2 TGTGCCAGCTCACCGGGACTATTCACCGGGGAGCTGTTTTTT CASSPGLFTGELFF
TRBJ2-6 NA TRBV6-5 TRBD1 TGTGCCAGCAGGAAGAAACCGGGACAGGCAACCTCTGGGGCCAACGTCCTGACTTTC CASRKKPGQATSGANVLTF